This T cell receptor beta chain was identified in a study of response to subunit inactivated influenza vaccine. On this clonotype: Antigen: not known.

This CDR3 is 14 amino acids long. Germline loops: CDR1 KGHSH, CDR2 LQKENI. Trimming cost V 3 bases and J 6 bases, with 14 bases left between them. Findings and caveats of the study: Each seasonal influenza vaccination, the authors suggested, recruits few new T cells.

One entry per CDR3 protein, called by TCRdb with MiXCR from the RT-PCR reads. The sample shows about 500,000 distinct CDR3 sequences, 16% of them seen only once. The receptor was isolated from a man aged 45 to 75 who received an inactivated influenza vaccine. The sample in question was CD4+ T cells sorted from PBMCs, obtained roughly 24 months after vaccination. The rearrangement uses TRBV18 and TRBJ1-2; possible D gene TRBD1, 6 bases. CDR3 bases: TGTGCCAGCTCACCGCGGACAGAAAACGATGGCTACACCTTC. It specifies CASSPRTENDGYTF.